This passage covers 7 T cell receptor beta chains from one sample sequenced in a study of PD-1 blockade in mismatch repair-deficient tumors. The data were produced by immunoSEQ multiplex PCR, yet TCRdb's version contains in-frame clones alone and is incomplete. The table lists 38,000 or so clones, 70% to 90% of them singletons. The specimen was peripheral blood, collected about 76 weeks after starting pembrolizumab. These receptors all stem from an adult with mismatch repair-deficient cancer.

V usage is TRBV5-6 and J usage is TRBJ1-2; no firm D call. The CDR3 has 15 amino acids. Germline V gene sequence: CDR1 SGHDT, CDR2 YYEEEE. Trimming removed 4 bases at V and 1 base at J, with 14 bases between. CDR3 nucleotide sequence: TGTGCCAGCAGCCGGTGGCCAGGAAGTAACTATGGCTACACCTTC. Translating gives CASSRWPGSNYGYTF.

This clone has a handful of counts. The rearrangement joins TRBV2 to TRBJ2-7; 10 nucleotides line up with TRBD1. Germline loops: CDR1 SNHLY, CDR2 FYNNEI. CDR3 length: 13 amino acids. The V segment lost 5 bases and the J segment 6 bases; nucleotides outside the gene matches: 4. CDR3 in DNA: TGTGCCAGCAGTCAGACAGGGGGCTCCGAGCAGTACTTC. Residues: CASSQTGGSEQYF.

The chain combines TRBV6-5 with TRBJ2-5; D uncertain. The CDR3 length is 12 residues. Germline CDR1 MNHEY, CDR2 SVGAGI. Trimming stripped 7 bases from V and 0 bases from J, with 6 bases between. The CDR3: CASKGYQETQYF. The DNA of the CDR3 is TGTGCCAGCAAAGGGTACCAAGAGACCCAGTACTTC.

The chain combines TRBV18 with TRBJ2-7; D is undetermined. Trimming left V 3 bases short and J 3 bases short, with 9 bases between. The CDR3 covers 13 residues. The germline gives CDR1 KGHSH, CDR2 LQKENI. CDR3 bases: TGTGCCAGCTCACCCGGGTCGGACTACGAGCAGTACTTC. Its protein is CASSPGSDYEQYF. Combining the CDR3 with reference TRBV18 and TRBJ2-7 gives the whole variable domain NAGVMQNPRHLVRRRGQEARLRCSPMKGHSHVYWYRQLPEEGLKFMVYLQKENIIDESGMPKERFSAEFPKEGPSILRIQQVVRGDSAAYFCASSPGSDYEQYFGPGTRLTVT.

The CDR3 DNA reads TGCGCCAGCAGCCAAGAAACTAGCGCCCAATACGAGCAGTACTTC. Its translation is CASSQETSAQYEQYF. V gene TRBV4-3 combines with J gene TRBJ2-7; 7 bases match TRBD2. CDR3 length equals 15 residues. Losses at the gene ends were 0 bases for V and 4 bases for J; bases not matched to a gene: 6. CDR1 and CDR2 (germline): LGHNA, YSLEER.

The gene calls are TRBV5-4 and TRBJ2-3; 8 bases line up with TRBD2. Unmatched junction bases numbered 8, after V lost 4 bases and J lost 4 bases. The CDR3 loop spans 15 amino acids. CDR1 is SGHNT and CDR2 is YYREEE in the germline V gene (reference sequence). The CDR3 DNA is TGTGCCAGCAGCCGAGAAGGACTAGCCTCAGATACGCAGTATTTT. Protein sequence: CASSREGLASDTQYF.

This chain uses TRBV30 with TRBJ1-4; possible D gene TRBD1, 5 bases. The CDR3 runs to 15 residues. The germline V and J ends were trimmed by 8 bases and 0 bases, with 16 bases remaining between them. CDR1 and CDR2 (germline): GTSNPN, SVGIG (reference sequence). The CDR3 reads CAGGGSDSTNEKLFF. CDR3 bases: TGTGCCGGCGGGGGTTCTGACTCAACTAATGAAAAACTGTTTTTT.